This TCR beta chain was recovered during a study of cytomegalovirus exposure and HLA in healthy donors. With regard to this clone: Antigen: not known.

Germline trimming cut 6 bases from V and 0 bases from J; bases unmatched to any gene: 2. Germline V gene data show CDR1 as SNHLY and CDR2 as FYNNEI. This CDR3 is 14 amino acids long. The primer mix had 60 Vbeta and 13 Jbeta primers. Data came from immunoSEQ multiplex PCR; TCRdb stores just in-frame clones and leaves some out. The sample lists about 69,000 clones; roughly 71% were seen once. Whole-study results and caveats: Likely technical artifact: a cluster of highly shared sequence variants.

This clonotype was obtained from a woman aged 55-69 years in good health and CMV-seropositive. The chain employs TRBV2 and TRBJ1-2; 9 bases are shared with TRBD1. The sample was PBMCs. CDR3 sequence: CASRGTGTNYGYTF. The CDR3 DNA reads as TGTGCCAGCAGGGGGACAGGGACTAACTATGGCTACACCTTC.